The subject of this entry is one T cell receptor (beta chain). Its binding antigen is unknown. No much larger clonotype is one base removed from it; base qualities were not supplied. The CDR3 covers 15 residues, taking in both the cysteine and the phenylalanine. Just the 45-base CDR3 DNA is kept, in frame starting at base 1. Trimming removed 3 bases from V and 7 bases from J, leaving 18 bases between the germline ends. Looking up the germline V gene (reference sequence) yields CDR1 LNHDA and CDR2 SQIVND. The data are from a study of cytomegalovirus exposure and HLA in healthy donors (dated by TCRdb to the late 2010s). As for the study more broadly: An earlier analysis of more than 550 of the donors reported about 260 Gb of sequence data and 95 million to 130 million unique TCR beta sequences obtained from around 170 million T cells. Approximately 310 gigabases of sequencing data and approximately 92 million unique TCR sequences made up an early release that covered several hundred HLA-typed donors. Of the 300 to 500 genotyped donors, over 80% were placed in the genetic ancestry cluster associated with self-reported Caucasian donors. The study was designed to test whether signatures of past pathogen exposure could be identified by cataloging public T cell receptors. The study used immunosequencing to profile the T cell repertoires of more than 650 subjects and linked those repertoires to cytomegalovirus serostatus. A separate validation cohort of 100 to 150 different subjects was used in addition to the approximately 700-subject first cohort. The study combined high-throughput TCR immunosequencing, statistical association of individual TCRs with disease status, and machine learning to predict cytomegalovirus infection status. In a later analysis, previously published TCR beta repertoires from 670 or so donors were re-analyzed and high-resolution HLA genotyping was added so that TCR occurrence patterns could be studied. The later analysis used no new phenotypic data to find candidate immune exposures, relying instead on TCR beta sequences and their occurrence across donors. In an earlier analysis of roughly 600 of the donors, high-throughput TCR beta sequencing was used to judge whether each TCR beta V gene segment behaved as functional or pseudogenic. Donor age, sex, ethnicity and CMV serostatus were compiled alongside the repertoire data. In a later genetic analysis, genome-wide SNP genotypes for about 65% of the 666 donors were used, and that subset was treated as a discovery cohort. All discovery cohort repertoires had been generated on a single sequencing platform. HLA typing included class I and class II loci at four-digit resolution. The number of donors typed differed by locus, with about 629-630 for A, B, C, DRB1 and DQB1, 522 for DQA1, 606 for DPA1, and some 450 for DPB1. Five DR-DQ haplotypes were handled as single units for association and clustering because linkage in the cohort was strong. Among some 410 genotyped donors of the cohort, an average of roughly 230,000 unique TCR beta nucleotide sequences was sequenced per donor, of which about 19% were non-productive. General findings and caveats noted by the study authors: The study gave a list of 150 to 200 TCR beta chains associated with cytomegalovirus. HLA typing was unavailable for some donors at each locus, so association tests used only the typed subset. While some public TCRs were present in many individuals, most TCR sequences turned up only very rarely across donors. This cohort had only TCR beta chains sequenced, and the lack of alpha or paired-chain data limited which features could be detected. Three of the identified cytomegalovirus-associated TCR beta chains were confirmed in vitro to be specific for cytomegalovirus antigens. The only immune exposure information available for the cohort was CMV serostatus. In a later analysis, around 15,000 TCR beta sequences were associated with specific HLA alleles at a false discovery rate of 0.05. According to a later analysis, parvovirus B19, influenza, CMV and Epstein-Barr virus appeared linked to several top co-occurrence clusters. Because counts were too low, about 18 rarely observed V segments, including chromosome 9 orphons, were left out of the earlier analysis of some 600 of the donors. The sequencing pipeline was judged likely to have produced a cluster of highly shared sequence variants as a technical artifact. Roughly uniform sequencing depth across donors was assumed in presence/absence analyses, although this assumption may not hold. A further reported finding was that TCR beta sequences accurately predicted the HLA-A and HLA-B alleles for most subjects in the first cohort. Assigning TCR associations to individual alleles was difficult when HLA alleles, especially DR and DQ, strongly co-occurred. An earlier analysis of approximately 540 of the donors showed that most TCR beta V segments appeared in productive rearrangements either about 90% or about 30% of the time, which broadly matched IMGT annotations. Most CMV-associated TCR beta chains appeared to be HLA-restricted in a later analysis, and the HLA associations seemed to be driven largely by CMV exposure. According to a later analysis, TCR association rates differed among HLA loci, with DRB1 alleles showing the most associated TCRs and HLA-C alleles showing the fewest. A later analysis found that HLA-associated TCR beta chains were more clonally expanded and had lower generation probabilities than equally common non-associated chains. Compared with the 666-donor mean, donors in an Asian-associated ancestry cluster had fewer N-insertions in productive TCRs, according to a later genetic analysis. The classifier was reported to diagnose cytomegalovirus status with high specificity and sensitivity in both the original cohort and the validation cohort. Because the 87-base-pair reads could not distinguish some IMGT-functional V segments, including TRBV6-2 and TRBV6-3, those segments were excluded. The authors suggested that the approach could potentially be extended to other disease states and immunological phenotypes. Linkage disequilibrium might explain the correlated functional status among segregating V segments, but an unknown experimental factor could not be excluded. In a later genetic analysis, a missense DCLRE1C variant was associated with V-gene and J-gene trimming of TCR beta chains, and the association was replicated in an independent cohort.

The cohort was made up of approximately 670 healthy bone marrow donors. At the time of sampling, all cohort members were nominally healthy, though unrecorded immune exposures were likely present. The donor was CMV seronegative and was included in the group of several hundred seronegative cohort members. A peripheral blood sample was provided by each donor, and peripheral blood mononuclear cells were used for TCR beta sequencing. Genomic DNA extraction from the blood cell samples was performed with the Qiagen DNeasy Blood Extraction Kit. The library relied on the immunoSEQ multiplex PCR assay. A mixture of 60 forward primers for TCR Vbeta segments and 13 reverse primers for TCR Jbeta segments was used in the multiplex PCR. A multiplex PCR assay on genomic DNA amplified the CDR3 region of rearranged TCR beta genes. The Illumina HiSeq System was used to sequence the amplified TCR beta libraries as 87-base-pair reads. The original pipeline was this. Across the 700 or so repertoires, a later analysis counted around 80 million unique TCR beta chains, 9.5 million to 13 million of which were shared by at least two donors. To remove PCR and sequencing errors, raw reads were error-corrected and collapsed into unique sequences using a nearest-neighbor algorithm that merged closely related sequences. V, D and J gene segments were assigned by aligning CDR3 sequences to IMGT reference sequences. Each retained sequence needed at least a six-nucleotide match to both a V gene segment and a J gene segment. A rearrangement was called productive if the CDR3 had no stop codons and remained in frame with V and J, and every other rearrangement was called non-productive. CDR3 was defined by IMGT convention, running from the second conserved V-encoded cysteine to the conserved J-encoded phenylalanine. In an earlier analysis of more than 550 of the donors, sequences lacking an unambiguous match to a single V gene segment were excluded. In an earlier analysis of some 590 of the donors, V segments were called functional above 56.7% productive rearrangements and were called segregating when the between-donor standard deviation exceeded 5%. A statistical classification framework was developed to diagnose cytomegalovirus status using the catalog of TCR beta chain sequences. A later analysis assigned V and J genes by comparing TCR nucleotide sequences with IMGT/GENE-DB human TR gene sequences. In a later analysis, CDR3 sequences and most-parsimonious VDJ recombination scenarios were assigned using the TCRdist pipeline. In a later analysis, every TCR beta chain was defined by the combination of its CDR3 amino acid sequence and its V-gene family, and reads without a unique V-gene family were dropped. To address suspected cross-contamination and a sequencing artifact, a later analysis removed roughly 580 highly shared, low-generation-probability nucleotide sequences. A later analysis calculated a clonal expansion index for each public chain from normalized within-repertoire ranks of inferred template counts. Generation probabilities in a later analysis came from a VDJ recombination model fitted to out-of-frame rearrangements, and those results were checked against IGoR. A later analysis scored TCR-TCR, TCR-HLA and TCR-CMV co-occurrence with hypergeometric tests, applying a repertoire-size bias correction to TCR pairs. In a later analysis, false discovery rates were estimated by permuting HLA or CMV assignments 20 times. A later analysis grouped co-occurring TCRs with DBSCAN, adding TCRdist sequence similarity when clustering within HLA-allele-positive subsets. Co-occurrence clustering excluded repertoires with fewer than 30,000 or more than 120,000 public chains, plus five with anomalous nucleotide sharing. This immuneACCESS table, as held by TCRdb, lists in-frame sequences with V and J called but not all clones. Of the missing ones, under half trace to an unresolved V gene in checked studies; the others have no known cause. D and trimming come from the DNA, and the V and J calls and clone size come from that table. This sample holds about 120,000 clones; about 86% were observed only once. The top ten constitute about 2% of the sample.

The sequenced material came from PBMCs. The receptor comes from a woman between 40 and 50 years old in good health and CMV-seronegative. The rearrangement combines TRBV19 with TRBJ1-2; no D gene call is confident. The bases are TGTGCCAGTAGTATTTTCATCGGTTCCGAGGGTGGCTACACCTTC. It codes for CASSIFIGSEGGYTF. Outside the CDR3, residues come from the reference TRBV19 and TRBJ1-2 proteins, so the full variable domain is: DGGITQSPKYLFRKEGQNVTLSCEQNLNHDAMYWYRQDPGQGLRLIYYSQIVNDFQKGDIAEGYSVSREKKESFPLTVTSAQKNPTAFYLCASSIFIGSEGGYTFGSGTRLTVV.